The source of this TCR beta chain is a study of blood T cell repertoires in COVID-19 (dated by TCRdb to the early 2020s). About the study as a whole: Collaborator samples came from the United States, Italy and Spain and covered acute and convalescent phases of COVID-19. The material from the prospective study consisted of cDNA or gDNA derived from T cells, B-cell-depleted T cells, or PBMCs. The dataset comprised deeply sampled blood TCRbeta repertoires from subjects exposed to, actively infected with, or recovered from COVID-19. The repertoires were made available in a free public database intended to serve as a resource for research on the immune response to SARS-CoV-2. Samples were obtained from the ongoing ImmuneRACE study (first 160 participants) and from 1,254 subjects provided by 6 global collaborators. The sample metadata nearly always contained a de-identified subject ID, COVID-19 status, age in years and sex. HLA class I and class II types, where available, came from metadata supplied by the sample provider rather than from assay-based typing. Paper-wide results and their limitations: Clinical and demographic metadata were provided uncurated, with the amount varying by source and participant.

Notes on this clone: Its binding antigen is unknown. No base quality values were provided; no much bigger clone lies one nucleotide off.

TCRbeta CDR3 regions were amplified from genomic DNA by means of the immunoSEQ Assay, a bias-controlled multiplex PCR. In the authors' own workflow: Nucleated cell counts per sample were estimated from amplification of reference gene primers within the assay. Sequence reads were collapsed and filtered to measure the absolute abundance of every unique TCRbeta CDR3 rearrangement. For each sample, productive Simpson clonality was calculated by taking the square root of Simpson's diversity index across productive rearrangements. As stored in TCRdb, this immuneACCESS dataset retains in-frame rearrangements with V and J assigned. A fraction of the clones does not appear; measured against another copy, unresolved V genes explain less than half of the discrepancy, and the remainder lacks a known reason. V and J calls and clone size follow that table, whereas D and trimming were derived from the DNA. The sample includes just over 90,000 clones, with roughly 80% observed a single time. The top ten constitute around 15% of the sample.

Relative to germline, V is 2 bases shorter and J is 5 bases shorter, with 15 bases between their ends. Per the germline V gene (reference sequence), LNHDA is the CDR1 and SQIVND is the CDR2. The CDR3 sequence holds 15 residues, the cysteine and phenylalanine included. The retained sequence is limited to the CDR3, 45 bases, with the frame set at the first base. Collaborating institutions collected whole blood in K2EDTA tubes following their own protocols. For TCRbeta analysis, collaborators shipped samples as frozen whole blood, isolated PBMCs, or DNA extracted from either of those sample types. In this chain, TRBV19 is recombined with TRBJ1-1, with the D gene call left open. The clonotype was recovered from a human donor in a cohort sampled during active COVID-19. The sequencing sample was made of peripheral blood. The CDR3 corresponds to CASSISGGRSTEAFF. The sequence in DNA is TGTGCCAGTAGTATATCTGGAGGGAGGAGTACTGAAGCTTTCTTT.